This TCR beta chain was captured in a study of T-cell memory formation after mild COVID-19. TCRdb ran MiXCR on the 5' RACE reads and lists one entry per CDR3 protein. Of roughly 560,000 distinct CDR3 sequences in the sample, roughly 21% are singletons; the top ten hold around an eighth. The germline CDR1 and CDR2 sequences are SGHAT and FQNNGV. V trimming: 6 bases; J trimming: 1 base; junction bases outside the gene matches: 2. This CDR3 contains 14 residues. This chain connects TRBV11-2 to TRBJ2-5; 10 bases match TRBD2. The sample comprised PBMCs or a T cell subset sorted from them (not recorded which). The TCR comes from an adult woman who had mild COVID-19 (a few samples of this study predate the infection). Cell type and time point are not known. The CDR3 sequence is CASRRTSGQETQYF. CDR3 DNA: TGTGCCAGCAGGCGGACTAGCGGCCAAGAGACCCAGTACTTC.